This entry is about one T cell receptor beta chain. What it binds is not known. The data were taken from a study of somatic mutations in cytotoxic T cells in rheumatoid arthritis. Study at large: Immediately following diagnosis and ahead of any treatment, patient blood (approximately 30 ml EDTA) was drawn. Regarding the study as a whole: The largest CD8+ clone made up over 20% of CD8+ cells in about an eighth of the 65 patients.

Assay: immunoSEQ multiplex PCR; the TCRdb copy retains only in-frame clones and omits some. The sample has about 16,000 clones, around 80% seen once. Material for sequencing was CD8+ T cells sorted from blood. The clonotype originates from an adult with rheumatoid arthritis.

CDR3 sequence (DNA): TGTGCCAGCCAAAGGACAGTTTCAATGAACACTGAAGCTTTCTTT. It codes for CASQRTVSMNTEAFF. V is TRBV6-6 and J is TRBJ1-1, with a possible D match to TRBD1 (6 bases). The V end lost 8 bases, the J end lost 0 bases, and 16 bases lay between the germline ends. Germline V CDR1 and CDR2: MNHNY, SVGAGI (reference sequence). The CDR3 length is 15 residues.